The 11 T cell receptor beta chains reported below all come from one sample, sequenced in a study of OX40 agonist ivuxolimab in advanced cancers. The assay was immunoSEQ multiplex PCR, and TCRdb's table has in-frame clones only and misses some. In the table there are some 11,000 clones, around nine tenths of which are singletons. Specimen: CD4+ or CD8+ T cells sorted from blood, collected in a trial of the OX40 agonist ivuxolimab. All receptors come from an adult with an advanced solid tumor such as melanoma, head and neck, liver or kidney cancer.

This sequence joins TRBV7-9 and TRBJ1-3; D gene uncertain. This CDR3 spans 15 amino acids. Per germline, CDR1 SEHNR and CDR2 FQNEAQ (reference sequence). V gave up 5 bases and J gave up 2 bases, with 13 bases separating them. The CDR3 DNA reads TGTGCCAGCAGCCCCCGGGCTCAGGCTGGAAACACCATATATTTT. Its translation: CASSPRAQAGNTIYF.

This clone was seen a few times. The chain uses TRBV6-1 and TRBJ1-2; D is unresolved. Trimming stripped 5 bases from V and 4 bases from J, with 11 bases between. Per the germline V gene, CDR1 is MNHNS and CDR2 is SASEGT. The CDR3 has 13 amino acids. CDR3 sequence reads: CASSMRKTYGYTF. Here the CDR3 DNA reads TGTGCCAGCAGTATGCGAAAGACCTATGGCTACACCTTC.

The rearrangement links TRBV27 to TRBJ2-7; no reliable D call. Germline assignment: CDR1 MNHEY and CDR2 SMNVEV (reference sequence). This CDR3 contains 14 residues. Deletions cut 1 base from V and 2 bases from J, with 9 bases between. CDR3 sequence: CASSLLASTYEQYF. The CDR3 DNA is TGTGCCAGCAGTTTATTGGCCAGTACCTACGAGCAGTACTTC.

This clone was counted a single time. The V and J genes are TRBV7-9 and TRBJ2-7; 9 bases are a match to TRBD2. This CDR3 has 14 residues. Germline CDR1 and CDR2: SEHNR and FQNEAQ (reference sequence). The junction had 2 bases not matched to a gene; V was cut back by 5 bases and J by 0 bases. The CDR3 DNA follows: TGTGCCAGCAGCAGGACTAGCGCCTCCTACGAGCAGTACTTC. It yields the protein CASSRTSASYEQYF. Combining the CDR3 with reference TRBV7-9 and TRBJ2-7 gives the whole variable domain DTGVSQNPRHKITKRGQNVTFRCDPISEHNRLYWYRQTLGQGPEFLTYFQNEAQLEKSRLLSDRFSAERPKGSFSTLEIQRTEQGDSAMYLCASSRTSASYEQYFGPGTRLTVT.

J is TRBJ2-7 and V is TRBV19, with unresolved D. The CDR3 is made up of 10 amino acids. The germline V gene encodes CDR1 LNHDA and CDR2 SQIVND (reference sequence). Trimming took 4 bases from V and 6 from J, leaving 4 bases between them. For the CDR3, the DNA is TGTGCCAGTAGTACGGGCGAGCAGTACTTC. Its translation: CASSTGEQYF.

The chain links TRBV10-1 to TRBJ1-5; D is unresolved. There are 13 residues in the CDR3. V lost 4 bases to trimming and J lost 7 bases, with 11 bases between them. The germline V gene encodes CDR1 WNHNN and CDR2 SYGVQD (reference sequence). The CDR3 sequence: CASSAWASQPQHF. CDR3 coding DNA: TGCGCCAGCAGTGCATGGGCATCCCAGCCCCAGCATTTT.

The V call is TRBV13, the J call TRBJ1-4; no clear D. This CDR3 is built from 19 residues. Trimming stripped 4 bases from V and 7 bases from J, with 28 bases between. The germline CDR1 and CDR2 sequences are PRHDT and FYEKMQ (reference sequence). In nucleotides, the CDR3 is TGTGCCAGCAGCTCGAGGCTACTAACCCAAGAAGGCGATAGTGAAAAACTGTTTTTT. Its translation is CASSSRLLTQEGDSEKLFF.

The V and J genes are TRBV7-6 and TRBJ2-1, with 9 bases matching TRBD2. CDR1 is SGHVS and CDR2 is FNYEAQ in the germline V gene. Unmatched junction bases numbered 3, after V lost 1 base and J lost 8 bases. This CDR3 contains 14 residues. The CDR3 coding sequence is TGTGCCAGCAGCTTAGTGACTAGCGGTGATGAGCAGTTCTTC. It specifies CASSLVTSGDEQFF.

This rearrangement joins TRBV5-4 to TRBJ1-2; TRBD1 agrees at 7 bases. The CDR3 has 15 amino acids. The V gene end was trimmed by 5 bases and the J gene end by 0 bases; junction bases not matched to a gene: 7. The V gene's germline CDR1 is SGHNT and CDR2 YYREEE (reference sequence). CDR3 DNA: TGTGCCAGCAGGGGGACAGAAAGGACTAACTATGGCTACACCTTC. It yields the protein CASRGTERTNYGYTF.

The chain employs TRBV4-1 and TRBJ2-5; 7 positions agree with TRBD2. The length of the CDR3 is 17 residues. Germline V gives CDR1 MGHRA, CDR2 YSYEKL. Unmatched junction bases numbered 8, after V lost 0 bases and J lost 1 base. CDR3 DNA: TGCGCCAGCAGCCAAGATCAGGGAGGGACCTTCCAAGAGACCCAGTACTTC. It yields the protein CASSQDQGGTFQETQYF.

This chain joins TRBV19 and TRBJ2-5; a weak D match, TRBD2 (7 bases). The CDR3 length is 16 residues. Germline assignment: CDR1 LNHDA and CDR2 SQIVND (reference sequence). V shed 0 bases and J shed 3 bases, with 14 bases lying between them. The CDR3 region is CASSIDWGLAEETQYF. For the CDR3, the DNA is TGTGCCAGTAGTATAGATTGGGGGCTAGCGGAAGAGACCCAGTACTTC.